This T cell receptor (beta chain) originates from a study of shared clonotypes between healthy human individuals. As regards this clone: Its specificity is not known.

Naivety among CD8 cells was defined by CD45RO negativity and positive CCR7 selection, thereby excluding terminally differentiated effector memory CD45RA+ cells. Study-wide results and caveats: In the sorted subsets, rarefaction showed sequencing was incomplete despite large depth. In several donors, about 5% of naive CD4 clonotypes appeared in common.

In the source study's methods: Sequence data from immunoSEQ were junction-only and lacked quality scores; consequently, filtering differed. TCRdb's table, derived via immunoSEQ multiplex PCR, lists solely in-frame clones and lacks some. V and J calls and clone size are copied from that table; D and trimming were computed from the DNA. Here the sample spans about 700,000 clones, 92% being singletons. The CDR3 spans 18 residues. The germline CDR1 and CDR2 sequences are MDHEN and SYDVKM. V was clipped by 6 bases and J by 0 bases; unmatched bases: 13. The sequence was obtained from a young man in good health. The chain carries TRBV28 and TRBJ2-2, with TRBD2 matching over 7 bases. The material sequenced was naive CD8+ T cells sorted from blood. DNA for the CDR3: TGTGCCAGCAGCAGTATACCGGGACTACTCGCGAACACCGGGGAGCTGTTTTTT. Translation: CASSSIPGLLANTGELFF.